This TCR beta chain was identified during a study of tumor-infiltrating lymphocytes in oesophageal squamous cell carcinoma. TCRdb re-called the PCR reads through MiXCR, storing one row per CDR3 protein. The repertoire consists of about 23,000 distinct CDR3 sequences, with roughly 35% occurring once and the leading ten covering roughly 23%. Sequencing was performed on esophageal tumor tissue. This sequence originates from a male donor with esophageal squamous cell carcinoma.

DNA for the CDR3: TGTGCCTGGAGTAGGAGGCGGGGAGGAGATACGCAGTATTTT. Translation: CAWSRRRGGDTQYF. V and J are TRBV30 and TRBJ2-3, with D tentatively TRBD2 (6 bases). Trimming removed 2 bases at V and 5 bases at J, with 14 bases between. The CDR3 has 14 residues. CDR1 and CDR2 (germline): GTSNPN, SVGIG (reference sequence).